Listed below are T cell receptor beta chains from one sample, sequenced in a study of control samples from healthy donors and cancer patients. Profiled with immunoSEQ multiplex PCR; TCRdb holds only in-frame clones, not every one. The table shows approximately 220,000 clones, with about 94% occurring only once. Sample: blood. These receptors all come from a man aged 50 to 60 in good health. The conserved cysteine and the conserved F or W are not part of the CDR3 here.

TRBV10-3	TRBJ1-1	ASSPGQRNTEAF
TRBV3-1/TRBV3-2	TRBJ1-6	ASSQGGINSPLH
TRBV7-3	TRBJ2-5	ASSLSASETQY
TRBV30	TRBJ1-2	AWSAQGYGYT
TRBV11-2	TRBJ1-5	ASSPEANQPQH
TRBV3-1/TRBV3-2	TRBJ1-4	ASSQGDRGEEKLF
TRBV5-1	TRBJ1-3	ASRIWDRADTIY
TRBV24-1	TRBJ1-1	ATSDGRGNTEAF
TRBV6-5	TRBJ2-6	ASSYQGTGANVLT
TRBV4-3	TRBJ2-7	ASSQDRDSGYEQY
TRBV5-1	TRBJ1-4	ASSLGPGAQGEKLF
TRBV19	TRBJ2-5	ASSITPFETQY
TRBV7-3	TRBJ2-2	ASSPGTGDTGELF
TRBV19	TRBJ1-6	ASRAGGSSYNSPLH
TRBV12-5	TRBJ1-6	ASGSEGPPLH
TRBV6-5	TRBJ1-3	AILYTRPVGNTIY
TRBV5-1	TRBJ1-5	ASSFGAGGDQPQH
TRBV28	TRBJ1-1	AGGRDTEAF